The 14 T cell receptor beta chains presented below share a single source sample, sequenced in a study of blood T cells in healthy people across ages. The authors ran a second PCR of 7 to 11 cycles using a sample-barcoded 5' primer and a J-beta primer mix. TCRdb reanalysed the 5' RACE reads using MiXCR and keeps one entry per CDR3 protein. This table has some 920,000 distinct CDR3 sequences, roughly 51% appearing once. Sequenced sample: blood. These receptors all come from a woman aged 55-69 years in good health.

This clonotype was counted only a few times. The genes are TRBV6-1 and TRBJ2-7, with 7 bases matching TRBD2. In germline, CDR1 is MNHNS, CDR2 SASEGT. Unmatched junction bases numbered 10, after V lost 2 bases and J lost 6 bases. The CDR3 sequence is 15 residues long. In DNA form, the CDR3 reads TGTGCCAGCAGTGAATTAGGCGGGAGCTTGGGCGAGCAGTACTTC. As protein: CASSELGGSLGEQYF.

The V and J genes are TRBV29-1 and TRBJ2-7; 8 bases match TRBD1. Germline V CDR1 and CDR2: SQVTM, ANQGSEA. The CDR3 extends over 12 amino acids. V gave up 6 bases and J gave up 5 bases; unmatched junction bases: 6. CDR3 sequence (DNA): TGCAGCGTGTCCAGGGGGCGGCACGAGCAGTACTTC. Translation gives CSVSRGRHEQYF.

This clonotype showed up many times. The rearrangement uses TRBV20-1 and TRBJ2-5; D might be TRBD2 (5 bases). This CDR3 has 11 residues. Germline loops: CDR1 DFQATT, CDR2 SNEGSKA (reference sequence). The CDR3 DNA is TGCAGCGCCAGTAGCGAAGAGACCCAGTACTTC. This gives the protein CSASSEETQYF.

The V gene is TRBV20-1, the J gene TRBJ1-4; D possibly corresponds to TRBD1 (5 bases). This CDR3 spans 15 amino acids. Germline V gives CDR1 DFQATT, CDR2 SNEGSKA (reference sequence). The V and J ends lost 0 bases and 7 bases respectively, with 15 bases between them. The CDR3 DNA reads TGCAGTGCTAGAGACATGAGGGGAGTCAGTGAAAAACTGTTTTTT. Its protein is CSARDMRGVSEKLFF.

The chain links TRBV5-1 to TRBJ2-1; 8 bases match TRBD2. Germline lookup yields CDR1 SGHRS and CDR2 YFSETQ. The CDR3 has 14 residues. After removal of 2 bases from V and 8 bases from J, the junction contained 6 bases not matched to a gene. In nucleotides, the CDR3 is TGCGCCAGCAGCTTAGCGGGAGCATGGTATGAGCAGTTCTTC. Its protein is CASSLAGAWYEQFF.

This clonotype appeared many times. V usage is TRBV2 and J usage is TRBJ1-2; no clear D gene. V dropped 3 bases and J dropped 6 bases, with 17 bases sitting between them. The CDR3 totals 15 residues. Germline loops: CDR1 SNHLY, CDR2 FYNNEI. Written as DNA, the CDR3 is TGTGCCAGCAGTGAGGTTTGGAATTCCCCTCATGGCTACACCTTC. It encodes CASSEVWNSPHGYTF.

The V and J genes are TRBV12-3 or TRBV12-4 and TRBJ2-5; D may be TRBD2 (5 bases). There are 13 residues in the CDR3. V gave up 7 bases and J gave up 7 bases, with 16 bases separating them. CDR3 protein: CASTPTRARTQYF. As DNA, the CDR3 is TGTGCCAGCACCCCCACTAGGGCAAGGACCCAGTACTTC.

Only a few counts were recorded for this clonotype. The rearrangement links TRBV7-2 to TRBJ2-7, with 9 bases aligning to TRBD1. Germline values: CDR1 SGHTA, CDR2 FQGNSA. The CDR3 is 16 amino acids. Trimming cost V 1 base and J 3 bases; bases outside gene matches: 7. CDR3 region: CASSLDGTGNYYEQYF. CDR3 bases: TGTGCCAGCAGCTTAGACGGGACAGGGAACTACTACGAGCAGTACTTC.

CDR3 nucleotide sequence: TGTGCCAGCAGTTCGACCTCCTTAGGCTACAATGAGCAGTTCTTC. Encoded protein: CASSSTSLGYNEQFF. V usage is TRBV27 and J usage is TRBJ2-1; D is unclear. Per the germline V gene, CDR1 is MNHEY and CDR2 is SMNVEV (reference sequence). Trimming took off 4 bases at V and 3 bases at J, with 13 bases between the two ends. The CDR3 totals 15 residues.

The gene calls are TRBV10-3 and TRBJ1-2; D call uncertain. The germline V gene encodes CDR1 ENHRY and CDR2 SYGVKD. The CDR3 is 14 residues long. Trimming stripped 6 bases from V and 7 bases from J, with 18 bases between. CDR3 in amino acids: CAIRPGPFEAGYTF. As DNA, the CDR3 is TGTGCCATCAGACCTGGCCCCTTCGAGGCTGGCTACACCTTC.

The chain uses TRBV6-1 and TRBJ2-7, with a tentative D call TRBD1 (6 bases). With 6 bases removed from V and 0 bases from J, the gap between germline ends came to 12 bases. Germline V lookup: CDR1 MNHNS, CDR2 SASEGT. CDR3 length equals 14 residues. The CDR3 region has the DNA TGTGCCAGCAGCAGGGGTCTCGCCTCCTACGAGCAGTACTTC. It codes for CASSRGLASYEQYF.

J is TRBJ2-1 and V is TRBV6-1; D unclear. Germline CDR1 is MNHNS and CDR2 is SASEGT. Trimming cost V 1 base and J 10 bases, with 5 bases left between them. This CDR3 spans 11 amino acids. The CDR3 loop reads CASSEGGEQFF. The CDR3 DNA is TGTGCCAGCAGTGAAGGAGGAGAGCAGTTCTTC.

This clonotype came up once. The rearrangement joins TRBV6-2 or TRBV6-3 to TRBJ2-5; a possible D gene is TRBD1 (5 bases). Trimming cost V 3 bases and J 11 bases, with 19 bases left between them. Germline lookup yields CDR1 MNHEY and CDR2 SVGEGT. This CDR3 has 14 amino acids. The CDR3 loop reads CASSYQGSYNEQYF. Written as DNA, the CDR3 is TGTGCCAGCAGTTATCAGGGTTCCTACAATGAGCAGTACTTC.

Here the CDR3 DNA reads TGCGCCAGCAGCCAAGCAGGGACTAGCGGCAACTACCCCTACAATGAGCAGTTCTTC. Translating gives CASSQAGTSGNYPYNEQFF. The rearrangement uses TRBV4-1 and TRBJ2-1, with 11 bases aligning to TRBD2. V trimming: 1 base; J trimming: 2 bases; junction bases outside the gene matches: 10. Germline-derived CDR1 and CDR2 are MGHRA and YSYEKL. This CDR3 is 19 amino acids long.